The 25 T cell receptor beta chains below come from one sample, sequenced in a study of Ad26.COV2.S vaccination and SARS-CoV-2 variants. Profiling relied on immunoSEQ multiplex PCR, and the TCRdb table lists in-frame clones only, not all of them. Of 350,000 to 450,000 clones in the sample, approximately 84% were seen once. Regarding treatment: 15 to 20 received Ad26.COV2.S at low or high dose, single or two shots; 5 received placebo; per-sample allocation not given. Samples were taken on day 63 after the first vaccine or placebo injection. Sequences were derived from peripheral blood, sampled in a trial of Ad26.COV2.S vaccine versus placebo. The receptors originated from a person aged 18 to 59 who received the Ad26.COV2.S COVID-19 vaccine or a placebo.

The chain recombines TRBV7-8 with TRBJ2-1, with no clear D. The ends were cut back, 0 bases at V and 7 bases at J, with 16 bases in the middle. The CDR3 is 16 residues long. CDR1 and CDR2 from the germline V gene are SGHVS and FQNEAQ. CDR3 sequence (DNA): TGTGCCAGCAGCTTAGCGGGCCAGACGAAGGGAAATGAGCAGTTCTTC. This sequence encodes CASSLAGQTKGNEQFF.

The rearrangement joins TRBV18 to TRBJ1-2; 8 positions agree with TRBD1. CDR3 length: 14 residues. Germline V gene lookup returns CDR1 KGHSH and CDR2 LQKENI. The V gene end was trimmed by 5 bases and the J gene end by 3 bases; junction bases not matched to a gene: 5. CDR3 in DNA: TGTGCCAGCTCATTTCAGGACAGGGACTATGGCTACACCTTC. The encoded protein is CASSFQDRDYGYTF. The complete variable domain, with remaining parts taken from reference TRBV18 and TRBJ1-2, reads NAGVMQNPRHLVRRRGQEARLRCSPMKGHSHVYWYRQLPEEGLKFMVYLQKENIIDESGMPKERFSAEFPKEGPSILRIQQVVRGDSAAYFCASSFQDRDYGYTFGSGTRLTVV.

The chain combines TRBV11-2 with TRBJ2-2, with 10 bases fitting TRBD2. V trimming: 4 bases; J trimming: 1 base; junction bases outside the gene matches: 6. From germline, CDR1 is SGHAT and CDR2 FQNNGV. This CDR3 region has 17 residues. The DNA for the CDR3 is TGTGCCAGCAGCTCCGGGGCTAGCGGGGGGAACACCGGGGAGCTGTTTTTT. This encodes CASSSGASGGNTGELFF. The full variable domain, completed using reference TRBV11-2 and TRBJ2-2, is EAGVAQSPRYKIIEKRQSVAFWCNPISGHATLYWYQQILGQGPKLLIQFQNNGVVDDSQLPKDRFSAERLKGVDSTLKIQPAKLEDSAVYLCASSSGASGGNTGELFFGEGSRLTVL.

The sample holds a few counts of this clone. The chain is built from TRBV4-3 and TRBJ2-1; TRBD2 might be the D (5 bases). This CDR3 has 16 residues. V was shortened by 2 bases and J by 2 bases, with 13 bases between the two germline ends. Looked up from germline, CDR1 is LGHNA and CDR2 is YSLEER. In DNA, the CDR3 is TGCGCCAGCAGCCAATCGAGGGCAAACACCTACAATGAGCAGTTCTTC. Protein: CASSQSRANTYNEQFF.

This clone was observed a few times. This chain joins TRBV15 and TRBJ1-2, with D hard to call. This CDR3 has 16 amino acids. Germline assignment: CDR1 LNHNV and CDR2 YYDKDF (reference sequence). With 0 bases removed from V and 1 base from J, the gap between germline ends came to 12 bases. The CDR3 here is CATSRDRVDINYGYTF. The CDR3 DNA reads TGTGCCACCAGCAGAGATCGGGTAGATATTAACTATGGCTACACCTTC. Variable domain in full (rest from reference TRBV15 and TRBJ1-2): DAMVIQNPRYQVTQFGKPVTLSCSQTLNHNVMYWYQQKSSQAPKLLFHYYDKDFNNEADTPDNFQSRRPNTSFCFLDIRSPGLGDTAMYLCATSRDRVDINYGYTFGSGTRLTVV.

The chain uses TRBV6-2 or TRBV6-3 and TRBJ2-2, with D unresolved. Trimming stripped 6 bases from V and 4 bases from J, with 12 bases between. Looked up from germline, CDR1 is MNHEY and CDR2 is SVGEGT. This CDR3 is 14 amino acids long. The CDR3 sequence: CASSLSRRTGELFF. The CDR3 bases are TGTGCCAGCAGCCTATCTCGGCGCACCGGGGAGCTGTTTTTT.

This chain joins TRBV29-1 and TRBJ1-1; D unresolved. Deletions cut 4 bases from V and 5 bases from J, with 17 bases between. Per germline, CDR1 SQVTM and CDR2 ANQGSEA. There are 14 residues in the CDR3. As DNA, the CDR3 is TGCAGCGTTGCATACGTTTTAGTAGAAACTGAAGCTTTCTTT. It codes for CSVAYVLVETEAFF.

CDR3 in amino acids: CASSLGDRGDEQFF. CDR3 sequence (DNA): TGCGCCAGCAGCTTGGGGGACAGGGGCGATGAGCAGTTCTTC. The chain uses TRBV5-1 and TRBJ2-1; TRBD1 agrees at 10 bases. The germline V gene encodes CDR1 SGHRS and CDR2 YFSETQ. V gave up 0 bases and J gave up 8 bases; unmatched junction bases: 2. CDR3 length: 14 amino acids.

This chain uses TRBV9 with TRBJ2-3, with 10 bases aligning to TRBD2. Germline V gene sequence: CDR1 SGDLS, CDR2 YYNGEE. The length of the CDR3 is 17 residues. J was trimmed by 4 bases and V by 4 bases; bases with no gene match: 12. The CDR3 DNA reads TGTGCCAGCAGCTACTCCGGGACTAGCGTGTTGTCAGATACGCAGTATTTT. This sequence encodes CASSYSGTSVLSDTQYF.

The chain carries TRBV6-1 and TRBJ1-5; 10 bases align to TRBD1. The germline gives CDR1 MNHNS, CDR2 SASEGT. The CDR3 loop spans 15 amino acids. Trimming removed 2 bases from V and 6 bases from J; junction bases left unmatched: 4. The CDR3, as DNA: TGTGCCAGCAGTGAAACGACAGGGGGCCGTCAGCCCCAGCATTTT. Protein sequence: CASSETTGGRQPQHF.

This chain joins TRBV7-2 and TRBJ2-5; D remains unclear. Germline CDR1 and CDR2: SGHTA and FQGNSA. The CDR3 extends over 12 amino acids. Trimming left V 6 bases short and J 5 bases short, with 10 bases between. The CDR3 sequence is CASSRALETQYF. Here the CDR3 DNA reads TGTGCCAGCAGTCGTGCTCTCGAGACCCAGTACTTC.

This clone was seen only a few times. The V call is TRBV18, the J call TRBJ2-5; D ambiguous. Germline assignment: CDR1 KGHSH and CDR2 LQKENI. The CDR3 is 13 amino acids. Between the trimmed V and J ends, which lost 4 bases and 5 bases, there was a span of 11 bases. The CDR3 sequence is CASSQLTGETQYF. CDR3 nucleotides: TGTGCCAGCTCACAGTTAACCGGGGAGACCCAGTACTTC.

The chain joins TRBV6-2 or TRBV6-3 to TRBJ2-5, with 8 nucleotides matching TRBD1. The V segment lost 4 bases and the J segment 0 bases; nucleotides outside the gene matches: 4. Looked up from germline, CDR1 is MNHEY and CDR2 is SVGEGT. The CDR3 loop spans 15 amino acids. The CDR3 DNA follows: TGTGCCAGCAGTTCCAGGACAGGGTACCAAGAGACCCAGTACTTC. This gives the protein CASSSRTGYQETQYF.

The chain has TRBV2 and TRBJ2-3, with D perhaps matching TRBD1 (6 bases). The V gene lost 10 bases and the J gene lost 6 bases, with 14 bases spanning the gap. The germline V gene encodes CDR1 SNHLY and CDR2 FYNNEI. This CDR3 is built from 12 residues. CDR3 protein: CAKQGGGDTQYF. CDR3 in DNA: TGTGCCAAACAGGGCGGCGGGGATACGCAGTATTTT.

J is TRBJ1-1 and V is TRBV7-9; D not certain. The ends were cut back, 1 base at V and 1 base at J, with 19 bases in the middle. The CDR3 is 18 residues long. From germline, CDR1 is SEHNR and CDR2 FQNEAQ (reference sequence). The CDR3 nucleotides read TGTGCCAGCAGCTTAGTCCGTTATTTGGCAGCCCAGAACACTGAAGCTTTCTTT. This translates into CASSLVRYLAAQNTEAFF.

The chain recombines TRBV3-1 (or the pseudogene TRBV3-2) with TRBJ2-7; TRBD2 aligns across 13 bases. V was pared by 0 bases and J by 4 bases, with 9 bases of the junction left unmatched. CDR1 LGHDT and CDR2 YNNKEL come from the germline V gene (reference sequence). The CDR3 totals 18 residues. This chain's CDR3 is CASSQEDFRLAGGYEQYF. Here the CDR3 DNA reads TGTGCCAGCAGCCAAGAAGACTTCCGACTAGCGGGAGGATACGAGCAGTACTTC.

The chain recombines TRBV15 with TRBJ2-7, with 12 nucleotides matching TRBD2. The CDR3 totals 17 residues. CDR1 is LNHNV and CDR2 is YYDKDF in the germline V gene (reference sequence). Germline trimming cut 3 bases from V and 5 bases from J; bases unmatched to any gene: 11. The CDR3 DNA follows: TGTGCCACCAGCAGGGAAACTCTAGCGGGGGGGATGAACGAGCAGTACTTC. Translation: CATSRETLAGGMNEQYF.

In its sample, this clone was seen a few times. This sequence joins TRBV19 and TRBJ1-3; D is unclear. CDR3 length: 11 residues. CDR1 and CDR2 from the germline V gene are LNHDA and SQIVND (reference sequence). V was shortened by 9 bases and J by 8 bases, with 11 bases between the two germline ends. CDR3 DNA sequence: TGTGCCAGGGACGACGCGGACACCATATATTTT. This encodes CARDDADTIYF.

CDR3 nucleotide sequence: TGTGCCAGCAGCTCACCCATGACCTCACCCCTCCACTTT. Amino acids: CASSSPMTSPLHF. V gene TRBV5-5 combines with J gene TRBJ1-6; unclear D gene. Germline CDR1 is SGHKS and CDR2 is YYEKEE (reference sequence). There are 13 residues in the CDR3. V was trimmed by 3 bases and J by 10 bases, leaving 11 bases between them.

This clone came up once. This chain uses TRBV29-1 with TRBJ2-5, with 15 positions matching TRBD2. Trimming removed 3 bases from V and 5 bases from J; junction bases left unmatched: 4. The CDR3 runs 15 residues. CDR1 is SQVTM and CDR2 is ANQGSEA in the germline V gene. The CDR3 coding sequence is TGCAGCGTTGACGTTGGGACTAGCGGGGGGGAGACCCAGTACTTC. It yields the protein CSVDVGTSGGETQYF.

The chain carries TRBV7-6 and TRBJ2-7; TRBD2 is a possible D gene (6 bases). The ends were cut back, 0 bases at V and 2 bases at J, with 11 bases in the middle. The CDR3 totals 15 residues. Germline V gene sequence: CDR1 SGHVS, CDR2 FNYEAQ. In DNA form, the CDR3 reads TGTGCCAGCAGCTTAGCGACGGGGGAAACCTACGAGCAGTACTTC. As protein: CASSLATGETYEQYF.

V and J are TRBV13 and TRBJ2-3; D ambiguous. V was cut by 6 bases and J by 0 bases, with 10 bases left in between. CDR1 and CDR2 from the germline V gene are PRHDT and FYEKMQ (reference sequence). The CDR3 extends over 14 amino acids. In DNA form, the CDR3 reads TGTGCCAGCAGTTTCGAGCCCAGCACAGATACGCAGTATTTT. Amino acid sequence: CASSFEPSTDTQYF.

V and J are TRBV12-3 or TRBV12-4 and TRBJ2-5; 7 nucleotides line up with TRBD1. The CDR3 is 13 amino acids. Trimming at V came to 6 bases and at J to 1 base, leaving 2 bases not matched to a gene. Written as DNA, the CDR3 is TGTGCCAGCAGCTACAGGGGCCAAGAGACCCAGTACTTC. Translation gives CASSYRGQETQYF.

The CDR3 nucleotides are TGTGCCAGCACTAGACTAGCGGGGGGCCTTAGCACAGATACGCAGTATTTT. It is translated as CASTRLAGGLSTDTQYF. V and J are TRBV5-4 and TRBJ2-3; 13 nucleotides align to TRBD2. This CDR3 is built from 17 residues. V trimming: 6 bases; J trimming: 0 bases; junction bases outside the gene matches: 7. CDR1 is SGHNT and CDR2 is YYREEE in the germline V gene (reference sequence).

Only one count was recorded for this clone. The chain carries TRBV19 and TRBJ2-7; 8 positions agree with TRBD2. The germline V gene has CDR1 LNHDA and CDR2 SQIVND (reference sequence). This CDR3 spans 13 amino acids. V shed 4 bases and J 7 bases; nucleotides not matched to a gene: 6. CDR3 coding DNA: TGTGCCAGTAGTACCCGGGGGGGATGGGAGCAGTACTTC. As protein: CASSTRGGWEQYF. The full variable domain, in which reference TRBV19 and TRBJ2-7 provide the parts outside the CDR3, is DGGITQSPKYLFRKEGQNVTLSCEQNLNHDAMYWYRQDPGQGLRLIYYSQIVNDFQKGDIAEGYSVSREKKESFPLTVTSAQKNPTAFYLCASSTRGGWEQYFGPGTRLTVT.